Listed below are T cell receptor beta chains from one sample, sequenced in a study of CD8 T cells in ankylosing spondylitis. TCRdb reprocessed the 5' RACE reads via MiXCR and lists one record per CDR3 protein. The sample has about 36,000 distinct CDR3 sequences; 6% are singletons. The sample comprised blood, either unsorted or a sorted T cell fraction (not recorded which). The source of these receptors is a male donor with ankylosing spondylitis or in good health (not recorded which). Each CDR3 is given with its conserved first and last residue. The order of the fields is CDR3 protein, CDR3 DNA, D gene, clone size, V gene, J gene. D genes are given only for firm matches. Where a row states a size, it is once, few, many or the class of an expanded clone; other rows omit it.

CASSQTRGGYTF,TGTGCCAGCAGTCAGACGAGAGGTGGCTACACCTTC,NA,many,TRBV6-2/TRBV6-3,TRBJ1-2
CSEAPPGASSYNSPLHF,TGCAGCGAAGCCCCCCCTGGGGCCAGCTCCTATAATTCACCCCTCCACTTT,NA,NA,TRBV20-1,TRBJ1-6
CASSRVGGLNTIYF,TGTGCCAGCAGCCGTGTTGGGGGCTTAAACACCATATATTTT,NA,many,TRBV3-1,TRBJ1-3
CSVARDSGGEPQHF,TGCAGCGTTGCCAGGGACAGCGGCGGCGAGCCCCAGCATTTT,TRBD1,many,TRBV29-1,TRBJ1-5
CASSPTGTGTDTQYF,TGTGCCAGCTCACCAACCGGGACAGGGACAGATACGCAGTATTTT,TRBD1,many,TRBV18,TRBJ2-3
CASSLRGAGYNEQFF,TGTGCCAGCAGCCTTCGGGGGGCGGGCTACAATGAGCAGTTCTTC,NA,NA,TRBV4-2,TRBJ2-1
CSARGTSGNLYNEQFF,TGCAGTGCTAGGGGGACTAGCGGAAACCTCTACAATGAGCAGTTCTTC,TRBD2,few,TRBV20-1,TRBJ2-1
CSVAAVNTEAFF,TGCAGCGTTGCGGCCGTGAACACTGAAGCTTTCTTT,NA,many,TRBV29-1,TRBJ1-1
CASSLGGYEQFF,TGTGCCAGCAGTTTGGGGGGATATGAGCAGTTCTTC,NA,many,TRBV12-3/TRBV12-4,TRBJ2-1
CASSASTDTQYF,TGTGCCAGCAGCGCCAGCACAGATACGCAGTATTTT,NA,many,TRBV7-9,TRBJ2-3
CASSLEGKTQYF,TGCGCCAGCAGCTTGGAAGGGAAGACCCAGTACTTC,NA,many,TRBV5-1,TRBJ2-5
CASSLNNGLMNTEAFF,TGTGCCAGCAGCTTAAATAACGGATTAATGAACACTGAAGCTTTCTTT,NA,many,TRBV7-8,TRBJ1-1
CATSEGSFTSNQPQRF,TGTGCCACCAGTGAAGGAAGTTTTACTAGCAATCAGCCCCAGCGTTTT,NA,many,TRBV24-1,TRBJ1-5
CASSTGIYEQYF,TGTGCCAGCAGCACCGGGATCTACGAGCAGTACTTC,NA,many,TRBV2,TRBJ2-7
CASSEYNEQFF,TGTGCCAGCTCAGAATACAATGAGCAGTTCTTC,NA,many,TRBV5-4,TRBJ2-1
CASSLNSGTQETQYF,TGCGCCAGCAGCTTGAATAGCGGGACCCAAGAGACCCAGTACTTC,TRBD2,many,TRBV5-1,TRBJ2-5
CSASLAKADTQYF,TGCAGCGCCTCCCTAGCGAAGGCAGATACGCAGTATTTT,NA,many,TRBV29-1,TRBJ2-3
CASSKEEAGRNEQFF,TGTGCCAGCAGCAAAGAGGAGGCAGGGAGGAATGAGCAGTTCTTC,NA,many,TRBV21-1,TRBJ2-1
CASRSQSGVDEQFF,TGCGCCAGCAGGTCCCAGTCCGGGGTTGATGAGCAGTTCTTC,NA,many,TRBV5-1,TRBJ2-1
CASSASGASYEQYF,TGTGCCAGCAGCGCATCGGGGGCTTCCTACGAGCAGTACTTC,NA,many,TRBV5-4,TRBJ2-7
CASSFRYEGYTF,TGTGCCAGCAGCTTCCGGTACGAAGGCTACACCTTC,NA,many,TRBV5-4,TRBJ1-2
CASSSGTENIQYF,TGTGCCAGCAGCTCCGGGACGGAAAACATTCAGTACTTC,NA,few,TRBV7-2,TRBJ2-4
CASSGKDRWEETQYF,TGCGCCAGCAGCGGCAAGGACAGGTGGGAAGAGACCCAGTACTTC,TRBD1,many,TRBV5-1,TRBJ2-5
CASSLSPADTQYF,TGTGCCAGCAGCTTAAGCCCTGCGGATACGCAGTATTTT,NA,NA,TRBV7-9,TRBJ2-3
CASSLVGGRAADTGELFF,TGTGCCAGCAGCTTAGTAGGCGGGAGAGCGGCCGACACCGGGGAGCTGTTTTTT,TRBD2,many,TRBV7-9,TRBJ2-2
CASSPNTGPEAFF,TGCGCCAGCAGCCCCAACACGGGGCCTGAAGCTTTCTTT,NA,many,TRBV5-1,TRBJ1-1
CASSLITVAEQETQYF,TGTGCCAGCAGCTTAATTACGGTAGCAGAACAAGAGACCCAGTACTTC,NA,many,TRBV7-8,TRBJ2-5
CASSFPRLAGLSYEQYF,TGTGCCAGCAGTTTTCCACGACTAGCGGGGCTCTCCTACGAGCAGTACTTC,TRBD2,many,TRBV6-2/TRBV6-3,TRBJ2-7
CASSPNSFLTYEQYF,TGTGCCAGCAGTCCAAACAGCTTCTTAACCTACGAGCAGTACTTC,NA,many,TRBV6-1,TRBJ2-7
CASSSTDSPLHF,TGTGCCAGCAGCTCGACGGATTCACCCCTCCACTTT,NA,many,TRBV9,TRBJ1-6
CASTDINEQFF,TGTGCCAGCACTGACATAAATGAGCAGTTCTTC,NA,many,TRBV25-1,TRBJ2-1
CASSPSGAGGTQYF,TGTGCCAGCTCACCAAGCGGCGCGGGCGGTACGCAGTATTTT,NA,many,TRBV18,TRBJ2-3
CASSPDTGAPTDTQYF,TGTGCCAGCAGCCCTGATACGGGGGCCCCCACAGATACGCAGTATTTT,NA,few,TRBV5-5,TRBJ2-3
CSVTGTGDGYTF,TGCAGCGTTACAGGAACAGGCGATGGCTACACCTTC,NA,many,TRBV29-1,TRBJ1-2
CASRPAGEERPQHF,TGTGCCAGCAGGCCCGCTGGGGAGGAACGGCCCCAGCATTTT,NA,many,TRBV6-2/TRBV6-3,TRBJ1-5
CATSESKAGTPNTGELFF,TGTGCCACCAGTGAGTCCAAGGCAGGGACACCAAACACCGGGGAGCTGTTTTTT,NA,many,TRBV24-1,TRBJ2-2